What follows are 26 T cell receptor beta chains derived from one specimen sequenced in a study of spatial heterogeneity in lung cancer. Time point: sample taken at primary tumor resection. The study sequenced unsorted whole RNA from tumor, nontumor lung or frozen PBMC. One entry per CDR3 protein results from TCRdb running MiXCR on the 5' RACE reads. In the table there are thousands of distinct CDR3 sequences, roughly 9.2% of which are singletons. The material was PBMCs, obtained at surgery. These receptors were collected from a male donor with early-stage non-small cell lung cancer.

This clonotype appeared many times. The library was built for alpha chains, so this beta chain is an off-target read and its size means little. This rearrangement joins TRBV10-3 to TRBJ2-5, with 7 bases matching TRBD1. This CDR3 comprises 15 residues. The junction had 9 bases not matched to a gene; V was cut back by 3 bases and J by 5 bases. Germline values: CDR1 ENHRY, CDR2 SYGVKD. CDR3 residues: CAISENRGLGETQYF. CDR3 DNA sequence: TGTGCCATCAGTGAAAACAGGGGATTAGGGGAGACCCAGTACTTC.

At least ten counts were recorded for this clonotype. Since the library was made to target alpha chains, this beta chain is a stray read and its abundance is not meaningful. The chain employs TRBV5-1 and TRBJ2-7; TRBD1 agrees at 7 bases. Per the germline V gene, CDR1 is SGHRS and CDR2 is YFSETQ. The CDR3 is 14 amino acids. The trim removed 4 bases at V and 3 bases at J, leaving 7 bases unmatched. The CDR3 DNA reads TGCGCCAGCAGCAGTCCGGGACAGAGCTACGAGCAGTACTTC. This codes for CASSSPGQSYEQYF.

This clonotype appeared many times. This beta chain is a stray sequence in a library constructed for alpha chains; its clone size is not meaningful. The chain combines TRBV13 with TRBJ2-3; 7 bases align to TRBD1. V trimming: 5 bases; J trimming: 1 base; junction bases outside the gene matches: 9. Germline V lookup: CDR1 PRHDT, CDR2 FYEKMQ (reference sequence). This CDR3 spans 16 amino acids. The CDR3 here is CASSRPTGKGTDTQYF. CDR3 nucleotide sequence: TGTGCCAGCAGCCGGCCGACAGGGAAAGGCACAGATACGCAGTATTTT.

This clonotype was counted at least ten times. This beta chain is a stray read from a library made for alpha chains; its abundance is not meaningful. The chain uses TRBV5-1 and TRBJ2-5, with 8 positions matching TRBD2. Germline lookup yields CDR1 SGHRS and CDR2 YFSETQ. The CDR3 covers 15 residues. V lost 4 bases and J lost 1; bases outside the gene matches: 6. The CDR3 DNA follows: TGCGCCAGCAGCATCCAAGCGGGGGCCCAAGAGACCCAGTACTTC. This encodes CASSIQAGAQETQYF.

On this clonotype itself: This beta chain lies outside the target of a library built for alpha chains; its clone size means little. This rearrangement joins TRBV5-1 to TRBJ1-1, with D unresolved. Germline V CDR1 and CDR2: SGHRS, YFSETQ. The CDR3 extends over 15 amino acids. V lost 0 bases, J lost 2 bases, and 11 bases lay in between. CDR3 residues: CASSLAQQLNTEAFF. The CDR3 DNA sequence: TGCGCCAGCAGCTTGGCTCAGCAACTTAACACTGAAGCTTTCTTT.

Many counts were recorded for this clonotype. Found in a library prepared for alpha chains, this beta chain is an off-target read, and its abundance has little meaning. The V and J genes are TRBV4-2 and TRBJ2-1; TRBD2 agrees at 7 bases. V lost 0 bases to trimming and J lost 2 bases; unmatched junction nucleotides: 4. The germline V gene has CDR1 LGHNA and CDR2 YNFKEQ. The CDR3 is made up of 16 amino acids. The CDR3 region is CASSQEVGLTYNEQFF. DNA of the CDR3: TGTGCCAGCAGCCAAGAAGTGGGACTAACCTACAATGAGCAGTTCTTC.

Turning to this clonotype: The library was designed around alpha chains, so this beta chain is a stray read whose abundance carries little weight. The chain recombines TRBV19 with TRBJ1-4, with TRBD1 identical over 8 bases. This CDR3 region has 10 residues. Germline loops: CDR1 LNHDA, CDR2 SQIVND (reference sequence). Germline trimming cut 9 bases from V and 12 bases from J; bases unmatched to any gene: 3. The DNA for the CDR3 is TGTGCCAGACCGACAGGGGAACTGTTTTTT. Protein product: CARPTGELFF.

This clonotype was counted ten times or more. A library prepared for alpha chains yielded this beta chain as an off-target read; its size is of little meaning. The chain is built from TRBV27 and TRBJ2-6; D may correspond to TRBD1 or TRBD2 (5 bases each). This CDR3 contains 15 residues. The germline V gene encodes CDR1 MNHEY and CDR2 SMNVEV (reference sequence). Trimming removed 1 base from V and 2 bases from J, with 6 bases in between. Here the CDR3 DNA reads TGTGCCAGCAGTTTATGGGGGACTGGGGCCAACGTCCTGACTTTC. Translating gives CASSLWGTGANVLTF. Full variable domain (remainder filled in from reference TRBV27 and TRBJ2-6): EAQVTQNPRYLITVTGKKLTVTCSQNMNHEYMSWYRQDPGLGLRQIYYSMNVEVTDKGDVPEGYKVSRKEKRNFPLILESPSPNQTSLYFCASSLWGTGANVLTFGAGSRLTVL.

This clonotype came up a few times. This beta chain is off target for a library built for alpha chains, so its abundance means little. The rearrangement links TRBV6-2 or TRBV6-3 to TRBJ1-2; D gene ambiguous. Per the germline V gene, CDR1 is MNHEY and CDR2 is SVGEGT. The CDR3 runs to 14 residues. V shed 0 bases and J shed 6 bases, with 11 bases lying between them. The CDR3 is CASSYSALFDGYTF. As DNA, the CDR3 is TGTGCCAGCAGTTACTCAGCCCTTTTCGATGGCTACACCTTC.

By proportion, this clonotype is medium-sized. Little can be read into the size of this beta chain, an off-target read in a library designed for alpha chains. The chain carries TRBV5-4 and TRBJ1-6; D call uncertain. The length of the CDR3 is 13 residues. Germline-derived CDR1 and CDR2 are SGHNT and YYREEE (reference sequence). V lost 1 base and J lost 10, with 9 bases in between. CDR3: CASSLSYTSPLHF. CDR3 nucleotide sequence: TGTGCCAGCAGCTTGAGTTACACCTCACCCCTCCACTTT.

Concerning this clonotype: Being off target in a library aimed at alpha chains, this beta chain has a size of little meaning. The CDR3 protein is CSGDRDGYTF. The CDR3 bases are TGCAGCGGGGACAGAGATGGCTACACCTTC. This chain connects TRBV29-1 to TRBJ1-2; TRBD1 matches 7 bases. Per germline, CDR1 SQVTM and CDR2 ANQGSEA. The CDR3 runs 10 residues. The trim removed 7 bases at V and 6 bases at J, leaving 2 bases unmatched.

Ten or more counts support this clonotype. The library was prepared for alpha chains; this beta chain is a stray read, so its frequency means little. The V call is TRBV10-3, the J call TRBJ2-3; TRBD2 aligns across 11 bases. There are 15 residues in the CDR3. Germline trimming cut 4 bases from V and 4 bases from J; bases unmatched to any gene: 4. The germline V gene has CDR1 ENHRY and CDR2 SYGVKD. CDR3 loop: CAISGTSGSPDTQYF. The CDR3 coding sequence is TGTGCCATCAGTGGAACTAGCGGGAGCCCAGATACGCAGTATTTT.

This clonotype was seen ten or more times. The library was designed around alpha chains, so this beta chain is a stray read whose abundance carries little weight. In DNA, the CDR3 is TGTGCCAGCAGTTTAGGGGATACAGGGCTCGGCACCGGGGAGCTGTTTTTT. Its translation is CASSLGDTGLGTGELFF. The J gene is TRBJ2-2, the V gene TRBV12-3 or TRBV12-4, with a tentative D call TRBD1 (6 bases). Trimming took off 1 base at V and 4 bases at J, with 16 bases between the two ends. This CDR3 spans 17 amino acids.

This clonotype was seen ten or more times. Since the library was made to target alpha chains, this beta chain is a stray read and its abundance is not meaningful. The chain employs TRBV5-1 and TRBJ1-2; D uncertain. Per the germline V gene, CDR1 is SGHRS and CDR2 is YFSETQ. Trimming removed 2 bases at V and 5 bases at J, with 16 bases between. The length of the CDR3 is 15 residues. CDR3 DNA sequence: TGCGCCAGCAGCTTTGACCGTGCCAGCCCTTATGGCTACACCTTC. Residues: CASSFDRASPYGYTF.

Many counts were recorded for this clonotype. This beta chain appears as a stray read in a library generated for alpha chains; its size is not informative. The chain combines TRBV18 with TRBJ1-2; the D gene is possibly TRBD1 (5 bases). Germline V gives CDR1 KGHSH, CDR2 LQKENI. Trimming stripped 3 bases from V and 6 bases from J, with 17 bases between. The CDR3 totals 15 residues. The CDR3 loop reads CASSPRVARGDGYTF. In DNA form, the CDR3 reads TGTGCCAGCTCACCCAGAGTGGCGCGAGGGGATGGCTACACCTTC.

This clonotype has ten or more counts. Within a library made for alpha chains, this beta chain is off target, and its count is uninformative. The chain links TRBV28 to TRBJ2-7, with D hard to call. V lost 1 base and J lost 3, with 4 bases in between. The CDR3 extends over 12 amino acids. The germline V gene has CDR1 MDHEN and CDR2 SYDVKM. The CDR3 region is CASSLSSYEQYF. The CDR3 region has the DNA TGTGCCAGCAGTTTATCAAGCTACGAGCAGTACTTC.

This clonotype has a count of ten or more. This beta chain is off target for a library built for alpha chains, so its abundance means little. The gene calls are TRBV5-1 and TRBJ2-7; no definite D call. The CDR3 extends over 9 amino acids. V was cut by 3 bases and J by 5 bases, with 0 bases left in between. The germline gives CDR1 SGHRS, CDR2 YFSETQ. The chain's CDR3 is CASSYEQYF. The CDR3 coding sequence is TGCGCCAGCAGCTACGAGCAGTACTTC.

The table lists this clonotype with many counts. This beta chain lies outside the target of a library built for alpha chains; its clone size means little. J is TRBJ1-6 and V is TRBV20-1; the D gene is possibly TRBD1 (6 bases). The CDR3 runs to 16 residues. Germline V gene lookup returns CDR1 DFQATT and CDR2 SNEGSKA (reference sequence). Deletions cut 6 bases from V and 0 bases from J, with 15 bases between. The CDR3 loop reads CSATDSGSSYNSPLHF. The CDR3 DNA follows: TGCAGTGCGACGGACAGCGGGAGCTCCTATAATTCACCCCTCCACTTT.

Ten or more counts support this clonotype. Within a library made for alpha chains, this beta chain is off target, and its count is uninformative. The chain combines TRBV5-1 with TRBJ2-2; 7 nucleotides align to TRBD2. The V and J ends lost 1 base and 1 base, in that order; junction bases with no gene match: 10. This CDR3 has 18 residues. Germline V gene lookup returns CDR1 SGHRS and CDR2 YFSETQ. In DNA form, the CDR3 reads TGCGCCAGCAGCTTGAATTTCGCGGGAGCGGTGAACACCGGGGAGCTGTTTTTT. Translating gives CASSLNFAGAVNTGELFF.

This clonotype has just a few counts. Within a library made for alpha chains, this beta chain is off target, and its count is uninformative. This rearrangement joins TRBV6-5 to TRBJ1-5, with D perhaps matching TRBD1 (5 bases). The germline gives CDR1 MNHEY, CDR2 SVGAGI. This CDR3 spans 14 amino acids. Trimming removed 5 bases at V and 0 bases at J, with 8 bases between. The DNA for the CDR3 is TGTGCCAGCAGTCAACAGGCTAGCAATCAGCCCCAGCATTTT. This gives the protein CASSQQASNQPQHF.

This clonotype has a count of ten or more. This beta chain appears as a stray read in a library generated for alpha chains; its size is not informative. The J gene is TRBJ2-1, the V gene TRBV7-8; perhaps TRBD1 as D (5 bases). CDR1 and CDR2 from the germline V gene are SGHVS and FQNEAQ. The CDR3 consists of 17 residues. The ends were cut back, 5 bases at V and 0 bases at J, with 17 bases in the middle. In DNA, the CDR3 is TGTGCCAGCAGCACCGACAGTTTCATTAGCTCCTACAATGAGCAGTTCTTC. Protein sequence: CASSTDSFISSYNEQFF.

This clonotype was seen repeatedly, ten times or more. Found in a library prepared for alpha chains, this beta chain is an off-target read, and its abundance has little meaning. The chain employs TRBV6-5 and TRBJ2-1, with TRBD2 identical over 9 bases. The CDR3 extends over 15 amino acids. Germline V lookup: CDR1 MNHEY, CDR2 SVGAGI. After removal of 6 bases from V and 4 bases from J, the junction contained 7 bases not matched to a gene. CDR3 bases: TGTGCCAGCAGCCGAGGACTAGCGATATACAATGAGCAGTTCTTC. Protein: CASSRGLAIYNEQFF.

This clonotype came up many times. Because the library targeted alpha chains, this beta chain is an off-target read whose size means little. V is TRBV18 and J is TRBJ2-7; no firm D call. From germline, CDR1 is KGHSH and CDR2 LQKENI. The CDR3 sequence is 13 residues long. Trimming pared 3 bases from V and 3 bases from J, leaving 9 bases between. This CDR3 is CASSPKGFYEQYF. The CDR3 DNA is TGTGCCAGCTCACCGAAGGGTTTCTACGAGCAGTACTTC.

In its sample, this clonotype was seen many times. A library prepared for alpha chains yielded this beta chain as an off-target read; its size is of little meaning. The J gene is TRBJ2-3, the V gene TRBV12-3 or TRBV12-4, with TRBD2 matching 7 bases. The CDR3 contains 13 residues. Unmatched junction bases numbered 7, after V lost 10 bases and J lost 3 bases. DNA for the CDR3: TGTGCCACGCGGGCTAGCGGAACAGATACGCAGTATTTT. This translates into CATRASGTDTQYF.

This clonotype was seen only a few times. An end of the junction does not agree with germline; a read error may underlie this. This beta chain is a stray read from a library made for alpha chains; its abundance is not meaningful. This chain connects TRBV19 to TRBJ1-2; 7 bases align to TRBD1. The germline V gene encodes CDR1 LNHDA and CDR2 SQIVND (reference sequence). The CDR3 has 14 amino acids. The CDR3 region is CASNYYTGDGGYTF. The CDR3, as DNA: TGTGCGAGTAATTACTATACAGGGGATGGAGGCTACACCTTC.

This clonotype was counted ten times or more. This beta chain came through as a stray read in a library set up for alpha chains, and its size says little. CDR3 protein: CSALRTGSGGNTIYF. DNA of the CDR3: TGCAGTGCTCTCCGGACAGGGTCAGGCGGAAACACCATATATTTT. The chain joins TRBV20-1 to TRBJ1-3; TRBD1 matches at 8 bases. J was trimmed by 4 bases and V by 5 bases; bases with no gene match: 10. The CDR3 has 15 amino acids. Germline CDR1 DFQATT, CDR2 SNEGSKA (reference sequence).